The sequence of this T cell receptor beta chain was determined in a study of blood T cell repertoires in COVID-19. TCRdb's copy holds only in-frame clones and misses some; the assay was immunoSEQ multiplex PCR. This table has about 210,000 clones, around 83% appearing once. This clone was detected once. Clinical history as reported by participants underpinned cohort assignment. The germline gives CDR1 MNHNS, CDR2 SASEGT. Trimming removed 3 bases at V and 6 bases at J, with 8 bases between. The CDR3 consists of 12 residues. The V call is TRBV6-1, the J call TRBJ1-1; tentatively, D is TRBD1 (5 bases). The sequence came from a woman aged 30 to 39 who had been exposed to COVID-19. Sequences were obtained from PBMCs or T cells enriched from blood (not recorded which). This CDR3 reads CASSDPRAEAFF. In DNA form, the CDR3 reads TGTGCCAGCAGTGACCCCAGGGCTGAAGCTTTCTTT.